The 26 T cell receptor beta chains given below trace back to one sample, sequenced in a study of tumor and adjacent non-tumor tissue in lung cancer. Three rounds of nested PCR, following a modified ARM-PCR protocol, produced the TCRbeta library. TCRdb called the multiplex PCR reads again in MiXCR, with one record for every CDR3 protein. The sample contains around 140,000 distinct CDR3 sequences, approximately 66% of which appear only once. RNA was extracted from bulk tissue without any cell sorting. The sequenced sample was lung tumor tissue. These TCRs come from a man aged 60 to 75 with small cell lung cancer.

Remarks on this clonotype: The CDR3 end shows no conserved phenylalanine or tryptophan, and so a read error is likely. V usage is TRBV7-9 and J usage is TRBJ2-5, with a tentative D call TRBD1 (5 bases). Germline-derived CDR1 and CDR2 are SEHNR and FQNEAQ (reference sequence). With 2 bases removed from V and 5 bases from J, the gap between germline ends came to 15 bases. The CDR3 loop spans 15 amino acids. The CDR3 bases are TGTGCCAGCAGCTTACCTCCTTCTGGGGCGGAGACCCAGTACATC. Encoded protein: CASSLPPSGAETQYI.

This clonotype is medium-sized within its sample. This chain uses TRBV12-3 or TRBV12-4 with TRBJ2-3; D remains ambiguous. This CDR3 has 12 residues. Trimming stripped 2 bases from V and 5 bases from J, with 5 bases between. The CDR3 DNA follows: TGTGCCAGCAGTTTATGGGAAGATACGCAGTATTTT. Translating it yields CASSLWEDTQYF.

In this sample, this clonotype turned up a few times. The V and J genes are TRBV5-4 and TRBJ1-2; D unresolved. From germline, CDR1 is SGHNT and CDR2 YYREEE (reference sequence). Trimming took 0 bases from V and 3 from J, leaving 6 bases between them. The CDR3 loop spans 13 amino acids. CDR3 loop: CASSLAPDYGYTF. The CDR3 nucleotides read TGTGCCAGCAGCTTGGCTCCCGACTATGGCTACACCTTC.

The V gene is TRBV28, the J gene TRBJ2-1; 9 bases are a match to TRBD1. V gave up 4 bases and J gave up 10 bases; unmatched junction bases: 14. The CDR3 runs to 16 residues. Germline V lookup: CDR1 MDHEN, CDR2 SYDVKM. CDR3 coding DNA: TGTGCCAGCAGTTCTCTGACAGGGGGTCTTAGGGCCGAGCAGTTCTTC. It translates to CASSSLTGGLRAEQFF.

This clonotype has at least ten counts. This chain connects TRBV6-2 or TRBV6-3 to TRBJ2-1; D unclear. Trimming shortened V by 2 bases and J by 5 bases, and 13 bases separated the two germline ends. The length of the CDR3 is 15 residues. Germline-derived CDR1 and CDR2 are MNHEY and SVGEGT. CDR3 residues: CASSYDTIGNNEQFF. In DNA, the CDR3 is TGTGCCAGCAGTTACGACACTATCGGCAACAATGAGCAGTTCTTC.

Turning to this clonotype: Its ends do not fully match the called genes, so a read error is possible. The chain combines TRBV6-1 with TRBJ2-1; D unclear. CDR1 is MNHNS, CDR2 SASEGT, per germline. CDR3 length: 15 residues. CDR3 in DNA: TGTGCCAGCAGGGGGTACTTTAGCTCCCACAATGAGCAGTTCTTC. Amino acid sequence: CASRGYFSSHNEQFF.

As for this clonotype: One end of the junction fails to match germline, which may point to a read error. The chain has TRBV20-1 and TRBJ2-7; a possible D gene is TRBD2 (5 bases). The CDR3 consists of 13 residues. Germline V lookup: CDR1 DFQATT, CDR2 SNEGSKA (reference sequence). The CDR3 loop is CSAISERAYEQYF. The CDR3 DNA reads as TGCAGTGCCATTAGCGAGAGGGCCTACGAGCAGTATTTC.

As concerns this clonotype: At one end, the junction sequence differs from germline, possibly due to a read error. The chain links TRBV5-1 to TRBJ2-2, with 9 nucleotides matching TRBD1. The CDR3 consists of 17 residues. Germline V gene data show CDR1 as SGHRS and CDR2 as YFSETQ. The CDR3 spells CASSARTGATNTGEPFF. The CDR3 region has the DNA TGCGCCAGCAGCGCGAGGACAGGGGCTACGAACACCGGGGAGCCGTTTTTT.

This clonotype was counted a single time. A much larger clone is a single base away; this may be a read error. The chain joins TRBV20-1 to TRBJ2-7, with 8 positions matching TRBD1. The CDR3 is 13 amino acids. CDR1 DFQATT and CDR2 SNEGSKA come from the germline V gene (reference sequence). Trimming removed 5 bases from V and 5 bases from J; junction bases left unmatched: 8. The CDR3 sequence: CSAETGEGHEQYF. The CDR3 DNA reads TGCAGTGCTGAGACAGGGGAAGGCCACGAGCAGTACTTC.

Regarding this clonotype: The junction does not match germline at one end; this may be a read error. The V gene is TRBV20-1, the J gene TRBJ1-1; D may be TRBD1 (6 bases). Looked up from germline, CDR1 is DFQATT and CDR2 is SNEGSKA (reference sequence). The CDR3 totals 15 residues. This CDR3 is CSAFFEGGANTEALF. CDR3 bases: TGCAGTGCTTTTTTCGAAGGGGGGGCGAACACTGAAGCTCTCTTT.

This clonotype occurred a few times. J is TRBJ2-7 and V is TRBV20-1; no firm D call. Trimming took 4 bases from V and 4 from J, leaving 11 bases between them. This CDR3 spans 12 amino acids. Germline-derived CDR1 and CDR2 are DFQATT and SNEGSKA (reference sequence). The CDR3 DNA reads as TGCAGTGCTAACCAACCCCGTTACGAGCAGTACGTC. Encoded protein: CSANQPRYEQYV.

This clonotype was recorded only once. A much larger clone differs from this one at a single base, so this may be a read error. The chain recombines TRBV5-1 with TRBJ2-1; 12 nucleotides match TRBD2. Trimming at V came to 4 bases and at J to 9 bases, leaving 11 bases not matched to a gene. Germline CDR1 and CDR2: SGHRS and YFSETQ. This CDR3 region has 16 residues. The CDR3 sequence: CASSMGLTSGSGEQFF. The CDR3 nucleotides are TGCGCCAGCAGCATGGGGCTGACTAGCGGGAGCGGTGAGCAGTTCTTC.

This clonotype was picked up one time. Sequence at one end of the junction differs from germline and may be a read error. The CDR3 is CASSLARGSTETFF. CDR3 DNA sequence: TGTGCCAGCAGCTTAGCGCGGGGTTCGACTGAAACTTTCTTC. V usage is TRBV11-2 and J usage is TRBJ1-1; unclear D gene. The germline CDR1 and CDR2 sequences are SGHAT and FQNNGV. The CDR3 runs 14 residues. The whole variable domain, remainder taken from reference TRBV11-2 and TRBJ1-1, is EAGVAQSPRYKIIEKRQSVAFWCNPISGHATLYWYQQILGQGPKLLIQFQNNGVVDDSQLPKDRFSAERLKGVDSTLKIQPAKLEDSAVYLCASSLARGSTETFFGQGTRLTVV.

About this clonotype itself: A much larger clone is a single base away; this may be a read error. The CDR3 here is CSARAGTTYEQYF. The CDR3, as DNA: TGCAGTGCTAGGGCCGGGACCACCTACGAGCAGTACTTC. The chain combines TRBV20-1 with TRBJ2-7; D tentatively fits TRBD1 or TRBD2 (5 bases each). CDR3 length: 13 residues. Trimming removed 3 bases at V and 2 bases at J, with 11 bases between. Germline V CDR1 and CDR2: DFQATT, SNEGSKA (reference sequence).

To note about this clonotype: The junction differs from germline at one of its ends, possibly a read error. The chain carries TRBV11-1 and TRBJ2-3; no definite D call. This CDR3 comprises 17 residues. The germline V gene has CDR1 SGHAT and CDR2 FQDESV (reference sequence). The CDR3 DNA reads as TGCGCCAGCAGCTTTCTGACTCCTATTGGTGGTACAGATACGCAGTATTTT. It translates to CASSFLTPIGGTDTQYF. Full variable domain (rest looked up from reference TRBV11-1 and TRBJ2-3): EAEVAQSPRYKITEKSQAVAFWCDPISGHATLYWYRQILGQGPELLVQFQDESVVDDSQLPKDRFSAERLKGVDSTLKIQPAELGDSAMYLCASSFLTPIGGTDTQYFGPGTRLTVL.

This clonotype occurred a few times. V and J are TRBV20-1 and TRBJ2-1; no firm D call. Looked up from germline, CDR1 is DFQATT and CDR2 is SNEGSKA (reference sequence). This CDR3 is 14 amino acids long. The V gene lost 3 bases and the J gene lost 6 bases, with 15 bases spanning the gap. The CDR3 coding sequence is TGCAGTGCTAGTCGCCAGGTAGCCGCCAATGAGCAGTTCTTC. It translates to CSASRQVAANEQFF.

Points on this clonotype: A junction end diverges from the germline sequence, so it may reflect a read error. The chain combines TRBV20-1 with TRBJ1-2; D ambiguous. This CDR3 is built from 14 residues. CDR1 is DFQATT and CDR2 is SNEGSKA in the germline V gene (reference sequence). CDR3 in DNA: TGCAGTGCTGGATGGTTGAGAGCAAACTATGGCTATACCTTC. Its protein product is CSAGWLRANYGYTF.

A remark on this clonotype: The junction differs from germline at one of its ends, possibly a read error. The V call is TRBV7-8, the J call TRBJ2-2; 9 bases match TRBD2. The CDR3 consists of 15 residues. CDR1 and CDR2 (germline): SGHVS, FQNEAQ. The CDR3 DNA reads as TGTGCCAACAGCTACGGCGGGAGGGTGGTCGGGGAGCTGTTTTTT. It yields the protein CANSYGGRVVGELFF.

This rearrangement joins TRBV2 to TRBJ1-6; D unresolved. CDR3 length: 13 residues. Germline loops: CDR1 SNHLY, CDR2 FYNNEI. Trimming took 2 bases from V and 8 from J, leaving 7 bases between them. The CDR3 bases are TGTGCCAGCAGTGAATCGGTGTATTCACCCCTCCACTTT. Residues: CASSESVYSPLHF.

V gene TRBV4-1 combines with J gene TRBJ2-5, with 10 positions matching TRBD1. Germline CDR1 MGHRA, CDR2 YSYEKL. The CDR3 is 15 amino acids. This CDR3 reads CAGSISWDRGKTQYF. The CDR3 DNA reads as TGCGCAGGCAGCATATCCTGGGACAGGGGAAAGACCCAGTACTTC.

Of note for this clonotype: It may be a read error: a sequence one base away is much more abundant. The chain employs TRBV24-1 and TRBJ2-3; D uncertain. The CDR3 loop spans 13 amino acids. Trimming removed 9 bases at V and 0 bases at J, with 9 bases between. Germline V gene lookup returns CDR1 KGHDR and CDR2 SFDVKD. The chain's CDR3 is CATDAESTDTQYF. The DNA of the CDR3 is TGTGCCACCGACGCAGAAAGCACAGATACGCAGTATTTT.

About this clonotype: This may arise from a read error, as a much more abundant clone is one base away. The chain carries TRBV5-1 and TRBJ2-1; the D gene is possibly TRBD2 (6 bases). V lost 3 bases and J lost 10, with 20 bases in between. This CDR3 region has 15 residues. CDR1 and CDR2 (germline): SGHRS, YFSETQ. CDR3 nucleotide sequence: TGCGCCAGCAGCTCGCTTGCGGGGACGCGGGGAGAGCAGTTCTTC. Translation gives CASSSLAGTRGEQFF. Variable domain in full (rest from reference TRBV5-1 and TRBJ2-1): KAGVTQTPRYLIKTRGQQVTLSCSPISGHRSVSWYQQTPGQGLQFLFEYFSETQRNKGNFPGRFSGRQFSNSRSEMNVSTLELGDSALYLCASSSLAGTRGEQFFGPGTRLTVL.

In the case of this clonotype: Because the CDR3 is missing its conserved closing phenylalanine or tryptophan, this is likely a read error. The DNA of the CDR3 is TGTGCCAGCAGTTTCGGTTGTGTAGCCGGGGAGACCCAGTACGTC. Translation: CASSFGCVAGETQYV. This chain links TRBV12-3 or TRBV12-4 with TRBJ2-5; no reliable D call. The CDR3 contains 15 residues. The V end was cut by 3 bases, the J end by 5 bases, with 16 bases between.

As regards this clonotype: The germline gene is not matched at one end of the junction; a read error may be the cause. For the CDR3, the DNA is TGTACCAGCAGCTTAGTCCTAGCGGGAGCCTCTGGGGCTAACGTCCTGACTTTC. Translated: CTSSLVLAGASGANVLTF. J is TRBJ2-6 and V is TRBV11-2; 10 nucleotides match TRBD2. The CDR3 length is 18 residues. Germline CDR1 and CDR2: SGHAT and FQNNGV.

Concerning this clonotype itself: This CDR3 is missing its conserved last phenylalanine or tryptophan, likely due to a read error. This chain links TRBV11-2 with TRBJ2-3; the D gene is possibly TRBD2 (7 bases). The CDR3 is made up of 15 amino acids. CDR1 and CDR2 (germline): SGHAT, FQNNGV. V lost 6 bases, J lost 4 bases, and 17 bases lay in between. Written as DNA, the CDR3 is TGTGCCAGCAGATATCGAGGGGGGGAAGCAGATACGCAGTATTAT. Its translation: CASRYRGGEADTQYY.

This chain joins TRBV28 and TRBJ1-6; 7 nucleotides align to TRBD1. The length of the CDR3 is 15 residues. V lost 3 bases to trimming and J lost 8 bases; unmatched junction nucleotides: 7. Germline lookup yields CDR1 MDHEN and CDR2 SYDVKM. The CDR3 DNA is TGTGCCAGCAGTTTGTACAGGGGAGACGATTCACCCCTCCACTTT. It is translated as CASSLYRGDDSPLHF.